The rows below give T cell receptor beta chains drawn from one sample of a study of cytomegalovirus exposure and HLA in healthy donors. Generated by immunoSEQ multiplex PCR, the TCRdb table keeps only in-frame clones and is missing some. The top ten hold approximately 2.5% of the sample, which has about 100,000 clones, around 80% seen once. Material for sequencing was PBMCs. These receptors originate from a man aged 25-40 years in good health and CMV-seropositive. The CDR3 runs from the conserved cysteine through the conserved F or W. A D gene is named only where the DNA matches it firmly. Size is stated for part of the rows, as once, few or many counts, or as a class when the clone is expanded.

abundance: .
v_gene: TRBV9
d_gene: .
j_gene: TRBJ2-7
CDR3nt: TGTGCCCGGCGGACGGGGAGCTCCTACGAGCAGTACTTC
CDR3aa: CARRTGSSYEQYF

abundance: .
v_gene: TRBV6-6
d_gene: TRBD1
j_gene: TRBJ2-6
CDR3nt: TGTGCCAGTCGTTGGGACAGATCGATGGCCAACGTCCTGACTTTC
CDR3aa: CASRWDRSMANVLTF

abundance: .
v_gene: TRBV11-2
d_gene: TRBD2
j_gene: TRBJ2-7
CDR3nt: TGTGCCAGCAGCACGCAGCGGGGGGAGCAGTACTTC
CDR3aa: CASSTQRGEQYF

abundance: .
v_gene: TRBV10-3
d_gene: .
j_gene: TRBJ2-3
CDR3nt: TGTGCCATCAGTGAGTCTGCAAGCCCGAACACAGATACGCAGTATTTT
CDR3aa: CAISESASPNTDTQYF

abundance: once
v_gene: TRBV5-1
d_gene: .
j_gene: TRBJ1-1
CDR3nt: TGCGCCAGCAGCTTGGCCGGCGGCAGCGACACTGAAGCTTTCTTT
CDR3aa: CASSLAGGSDTEAFF

abundance: once
v_gene: TRBV13
d_gene: .
j_gene: TRBJ2-7
CDR3nt: TGTGCCAGCAGCCCCAGCGGGCTCTACGAGCAGTACTTC
CDR3aa: CASSPSGLYEQYF

abundance: .
v_gene: TRBV7-9
d_gene: .
j_gene: TRBJ2-3
CDR3nt: TGTGCCAGCAGCTTAGTATCGGTGACAGATACGCAGTATTTT
CDR3aa: CASSLVSVTDTQYF

abundance: .
v_gene: TRBV5-1
d_gene: .
j_gene: TRBJ1-1
CDR3nt: TGCGCCAGCAGCTTAGAAGGTTCGGCGGAGAGGGCTTTCTTT
CDR3aa: CASSLEGSAERAFF

abundance: .
v_gene: TRBV19
d_gene: .
j_gene: TRBJ2-4
CDR3nt: TGTGCCAGCGGGATCGGAGCCAAAAACATTCAGTACTTC
CDR3aa: CASGIGAKNIQYF

abundance: .
v_gene: TRBV10-2
d_gene: .
j_gene: TRBJ1-1
CDR3nt: TGCGCCAGCACCAAGACAGAAACAAACACTGAAGCTTTCTTT
CDR3aa: CASTKTETNTEAFF

abundance: .
v_gene: TRBV2
d_gene: TRBD1
j_gene: TRBJ2-1
CDR3nt: TGTGCCACTGACAGGGGGGGGAATGAGCAGTTCTTC
CDR3aa: CATDRGGNEQFF

abundance: .
v_gene: TRBV4-2
d_gene: .
j_gene: TRBJ1-5
CDR3nt: TGTGCCAGCAGCCAAGAGGCACCAGGGAGCAATCAGCCCCAGCATTTT
CDR3aa: CASSQEAPGSNQPQHF

abundance: .
v_gene: TRBV7-2
d_gene: .
j_gene: TRBJ2-1
CDR3nt: TGTGCCAGCAACCGGGCGGGGAATGAGCAGTTCTTC
CDR3aa: CASNRAGNEQFF

abundance: .
v_gene: TRBV6-1
d_gene: TRBD2
j_gene: TRBJ2-7
CDR3nt: TGTGCCAGCAGTGAACTAGCGGGGGGGCAAGAGCAGTACTTC
CDR3aa: CASSELAGGQEQYF

abundance: .
v_gene: TRBV15
d_gene: TRBD1
j_gene: TRBJ1-5
CDR3nt: TGTGCCACCAGCAAAGAAACCGGGACAGGTAATCAGCCCCAGCATTTT
CDR3aa: CATSKETGTGNQPQHF

abundance: .
v_gene: TRBV5-1
d_gene: .
j_gene: TRBJ2-3
CDR3nt: TGCGCCAGCAGCTTGGGCGGGAGCACAGATACGCAGTATTTT
CDR3aa: CASSLGGSTDTQYF

abundance: .
v_gene: TRBV4-1
d_gene: .
j_gene: TRBJ2-3
CDR3nt: TGCGCCAGCAGACCGTGGGGCAGAGATACGCAGTATTTT
CDR3aa: CASRPWGRDTQYF

abundance: .
v_gene: TRBV6-5
d_gene: .
j_gene: TRBJ2-1
CDR3nt: TGTGCCAGCAGTTACTCGGGAGGTGGTTACAATGAGCAGTTCTTC
CDR3aa: CASSYSGGGYNEQFF

abundance: few
v_gene: TRBV5-1
d_gene: .
j_gene: TRBJ2-3
CDR3nt: TGCGCCAGCAGCTTGGAGCGGCTAGCAGGATTTACAGATACGCAGTATTTT
CDR3aa: CASSLERLAGFTDTQYF

abundance: .
v_gene: TRBV10-2
d_gene: TRBD2
j_gene: TRBJ2-1
CDR3nt: TGCGCCAGCAGTCGAGCGGGGAGCTCCTACAATGAGCAGTTCTTC
CDR3aa: CASSRAGSSYNEQFF

abundance: .
v_gene: TRBV2
d_gene: TRBD1
j_gene: TRBJ2-6
CDR3nt: TGTGCCATAGGACAGGACCGACGCCGCTCTGGGGCCAACGTCCTGACTTTC
CDR3aa: CAIGQDRRRSGANVLTF

abundance: .
v_gene: TRBV18
d_gene: .
j_gene: TRBJ2-5
CDR3nt: TGTGCCAGCTCACCCGTCCCCCAGGCCACCCAGTACTTC
CDR3aa: CASSPVPQATQYF

abundance: .
v_gene: TRBV30
d_gene: .
j_gene: TRBJ1-1
CDR3nt: TGTGCCTGGAGCACAGAGGGGGGGCGGACTGAAGCTTTCTTT
CDR3aa: CAWSTEGGRTEAFF

abundance: .
v_gene: TRBV7-9
d_gene: .
j_gene: TRBJ2-1
CDR3nt: TGTGCCAGCAGCTTGGGGGCCCTAGGGGGGGTTTACAATGAGCAGTTCTTC
CDR3aa: CASSLGALGGVYNEQFF

abundance: few
v_gene: TRBV4-2
d_gene: .
j_gene: TRBJ1-6
CDR3nt: TGTGCCAGCAGCGCGGGGGTTGAGAATTCACCCCTCCACTTT
CDR3aa: CASSAGVENSPLHF

abundance: .
v_gene: TRBV2
d_gene: .
j_gene: TRBJ2-5
CDR3nt: TGTGCCAGCAGTTCAACAGGGAGAAGGGACGGGGAGACCCAGTACTTC
CDR3aa: CASSSTGRRDGETQYF

abundance: .
v_gene: TRBV6-4
d_gene: TRBD2
j_gene: TRBJ2-3
CDR3nt: TGTGCCACCCAACTTAGCGGGGAAGCAGATACGCAGTATTTT
CDR3aa: CATQLSGEADTQYF

abundance: .
v_gene: TRBV7-9
d_gene: .
j_gene: TRBJ2-7
CDR3nt: TGTGCCAGCAGCTCTGTCTACGAGCAGTACTTC
CDR3aa: CASSSVYEQYF

abundance: .
v_gene: TRBV7-9
d_gene: TRBD2
j_gene: TRBJ2-5
CDR3nt: TGTTCCAGCAGCTTAGGGACTATCCAAGAGACCCAGTACTTC
CDR3aa: CSSSLGTIQETQYF

abundance: .
v_gene: TRBV2
d_gene: .
j_gene: TRBJ1-3
CDR3nt: TGTGCCAGCAGTGAGGCAGGGAATGGAAACACCATATATTTT
CDR3aa: CASSEAGNGNTIYF

abundance: .
v_gene: TRBV19
d_gene: .
j_gene: TRBJ1-3
CDR3nt: TGTGCCAGTAGTATATCAACTGGAAACACCATATATTTT
CDR3aa: CASSISTGNTIYF

abundance: .
v_gene: TRBV4-2
d_gene: TRBD2
j_gene: TRBJ2-2
CDR3nt: TGTGCCAGCAGCCCCTTCCCGGCGGGGGGACCTGTGACCGGGGAGCTGTTTTTT
CDR3aa: CASSPFPAGGPVTGELFF

abundance: .
v_gene: TRBV5-1
d_gene: TRBD1
j_gene: TRBJ2-7
CDR3nt: TGCGCCAGCTCCGGACAGGCCTCCTACGAGCAGTACTTC
CDR3aa: CASSGQASYEQYF

abundance: once
v_gene: TRBV4-2
d_gene: TRBD2
j_gene: TRBJ2-3
CDR3nt: TGTGCCAGCAGCCAAGATACCGGGACTAGCGGGACAGATACGCAGTATTTT
CDR3aa: CASSQDTGTSGTDTQYF

abundance: .
v_gene: TRBV2
d_gene: TRBD2
j_gene: TRBJ2-5
CDR3nt: TGTGCCAGCAGCCCGACTAGCGGCCAAGAGACCCAGTACTTC
CDR3aa: CASSPTSGQETQYF

abundance: .
v_gene: TRBV19
d_gene: .
j_gene: TRBJ2-2
CDR3nt: TGTGCCAGTAGCCCCAGGGATCGTGTCACCGGGGAGCTGTTTTTT
CDR3aa: CASSPRDRVTGELFF

abundance: .
v_gene: TRBV4-1
d_gene: .
j_gene: TRBJ1-2
CDR3nt: TGCGCCAGCAATTCGGGGAGCTATGGCTACACCTTC
CDR3aa: CASNSGSYGYTF

abundance: .
v_gene: TRBV7-9
d_gene: .
j_gene: TRBJ1-1
CDR3nt: TGTGCCAGCAGCTTAGGGGGGGGGTCTGAAGCTTTCTTT
CDR3aa: CASSLGGGSEAFF

abundance: few
v_gene: TRBV19
d_gene: .
j_gene: TRBJ2-7
CDR3nt: TGTGCCAGTAGTATGGGCGCCTACGAGCAGTACTTC
CDR3aa: CASSMGAYEQYF

abundance: .
v_gene: TRBV9
d_gene: .
j_gene: TRBJ1-2
CDR3nt: TGTGCCAGCAGCCGGGGATGGAACTATGGCTACACCTTC
CDR3aa: CASSRGWNYGYTF

abundance: once
v_gene: TRBV19
d_gene: .
j_gene: TRBJ1-2
CDR3nt: TGTGCCAGTAGTATAGGGCCAGGGGTAGGCTACACCTTC
CDR3aa: CASSIGPGVGYTF

abundance: .
v_gene: TRBV2
d_gene: TRBD1
j_gene: TRBJ1-5
CDR3nt: TGTGCCAGCAGCCGACAGGGGAACTACAATCAGCCCCAGCATTTT
CDR3aa: CASSRQGNYNQPQHF

abundance: .
v_gene: TRBV25-1
d_gene: .
j_gene: TRBJ2-3
CDR3nt: TGTGCCAGCAGTGAATCGGCGGGGCACACAGATACGCAGTATTTT
CDR3aa: CASSESAGHTDTQYF

abundance: .
v_gene: TRBV2
d_gene: .
j_gene: TRBJ1-1
CDR3nt: TGTGCCAGCAGTGAACAGGGCGATTTCACTGAAGCTTTCTTT
CDR3aa: CASSEQGDFTEAFF

abundance: few
v_gene: TRBV30
d_gene: TRBD1
j_gene: TRBJ1-2
CDR3nt: TGTGCCTGGAGTGTTTCTTACCTGAGGACAGGGGAGGGCTACACCTTC
CDR3aa: CAWSVSYLRTGEGYTF